These 15 T cell receptor beta chains originate from one sample sequenced in a study of PD-1 blockade in classical Hodgkin lymphoma (dated by TCRdb to the early 2020s). Libraries were built with the immunoSEQ multiplex PCR assay. The clones in this table, taken by TCRdb from immuneACCESS, are in-frame only. Not every clone is retained; where verified, under half of the shortfall comes from an unresolved V gene, and the cause of the rest is unknown. This sample comprises 25,000 to 40,000 clones, roughly four fifths of them detected only once. About a sixth of the sample is held by the ten biggest clonotypes. The time point label, as the study defines it: cycle 4 day 1 (C4D1), after five to seven weeks of nivolumab. Every trial patient had relapsed after autologous stem cell transplantation, and cohorts A, B and C differed in prior brentuximab vedotin exposure. The sequenced sample was peripheral blood mononuclear cells (PBMCs), obtained before the fourth cycle of nivolumab. These receptors came from a human donor with classical Hodgkin lymphoma.

J is TRBJ2-7 and V is TRBV28; 10 positions agree with TRBD1. CDR3 size: 14 residues. Germline-derived CDR1 and CDR2 are MDHEN and SYDVKM. Germline trimming cut 5 bases from V and 3 bases from J; bases unmatched to any gene: 4. The CDR3: CASSARDRGYEQYF. Here the CDR3 DNA reads TGTGCCAGCAGTGCCCGGGACAGGGGCTACGAGCAGTACTTC.

This chain connects TRBV4-2 to TRBJ2-1; either TRBD1 or TRBD2 may fit D (5 bases each). Between the trimmed V and J ends, which lost 4 bases and 12 bases, there was a span of 22 bases. The germline V gene encodes CDR1 LGHNA and CDR2 YNFKEQ. This CDR3 comprises 15 residues. The CDR3 DNA reads as TGTGCCAGCAGCCCCTCTGGGGGAGCCTTTAGGAGGCAGTTCTTC. This translates into CASSPSGGAFRRQFF.

The CDR3 region is CASSPRLGGEGTQYF. The CDR3 DNA sequence: TGTGCCAGCAGCCCCCGGTTGGGCGGGGAGGGGACCCAGTACTTC. The chain uses TRBV7-2 and TRBJ2-5, with TRBD2 matching over 7 bases. The V segment lost 5 bases and the J segment 7 bases; nucleotides outside the gene matches: 13. The germline V gene encodes CDR1 SGHTA and CDR2 FQGNSA. The CDR3 is made up of 15 amino acids.

The rearrangement uses TRBV10-2 and TRBJ1-1; perhaps TRBD1 as D (5 bases). CDR3 length equals 14 residues. Germline loops: CDR1 WSHSY, CDR2 SAAADI. Trimming pared 6 bases from V and 1 base from J, leaving 12 bases between. The CDR3 bases are TGCGCCAGCAGCGTTGGACACCCGAACACTGAAGCTTTCTTT. This gives the protein CASSVGHPNTEAFF.

Only one count was recorded for this clone. The chain joins TRBV7-6 to TRBJ2-1; D remains ambiguous. There are 14 residues in the CDR3. Germline V gene lookup returns CDR1 SGHVS and CDR2 FNYEAQ. Deletions cut 0 bases from V and 7 bases from J, with 10 bases between. The CDR3 DNA is TGTGCCAGCAGCTTAGCGGCAGGCGGAAATGAGCAGTTCTTC. This sequence encodes CASSLAAGGNEQFF.

The V gene is TRBV25-1, the J gene TRBJ2-3; the match to TRBD2 covers 9 bases. Germline values: CDR1 MGHDK, CDR2 SYGVNS. The CDR3 sequence is 15 residues long. V dropped 6 bases and J dropped 0; count of bases not matched to a gene: 4. In DNA, the CDR3 is TGTGCCAGCAGCAGTAGCGGGGGCAGCACAGATACGCAGTATTTT. Amino acids: CASSSSGGSTDTQYF.

V and J are TRBV7-2 and TRBJ2-3; D unresolved. The CDR3 length is 12 residues. Germline lookup yields CDR1 SGHTA and CDR2 FQGNSA. V was clipped by 1 base and J by 4 bases, with 3 bases between them. CDR3 sequence reads: CASSLVSDTQYF. The CDR3 bases are TGTGCCAGCAGCTTAGTTTCAGATACGCAGTATTTT. The full variable domain, its missing parts supplied by reference TRBV7-2 and TRBJ2-3, is GAGVSQSPSNKVTEKGKDVELRCDPISGHTALYWYRQSLGQGLEFLIYFQGNSAPDKSGLPSDRFSAERTGGSVSTLTIQRTQQEDSAVYLCASSLVSDTQYFGPGTRLTVL.

The chain uses TRBV7-6 and TRBJ2-7; no firm D call. The V end lost 6 bases, the J end lost 7 bases, and 10 bases lay between the germline ends. CDR3 length equals 11 residues. CDR1 and CDR2 (germline): SGHVS, FNYEAQ. CDR3: CASSSLGEQYF. CDR3 DNA sequence: TGTGCCAGCAGTTCCCTTGGGGAGCAGTACTTC.

The chain carries TRBV7-6 and TRBJ2-5, with D maybe TRBD1 (6 bases). CDR1 is SGHVS and CDR2 is FNYEAQ in the germline V gene. Trimming took 1 base from V and 6 from J, leaving 15 bases between them. The CDR3 totals 15 residues. CDR3 coding DNA: TGTGCCAGCAGCTTAGTATCCACAGGGTCACAGACCCAGTACTTC. As protein: CASSLVSTGSQTQYF.

The chain combines TRBV7-2 with TRBJ1-5; TRBD1 is a possible D gene (6 bases). CDR3 size: 15 residues. Trimming stripped 2 bases from V and 4 bases from J, with 12 bases between. The germline V gene has CDR1 SGHTA and CDR2 FQGNSA. The CDR3 sequence: CASSLKGGGNQPQHF. The CDR3 coding sequence is TGTGCCAGCAGCTTAAAGGGGGGTGGGAATCAGCCCCAGCATTTT.

The gene calls are TRBV11-2 and TRBJ2-7; D uncertain. Germline assignment: CDR1 SGHAT and CDR2 FQNNGV. The CDR3 is 13 residues long. Trimming removed 5 bases from V and 4 bases from J, with 12 bases in between. The CDR3 is CASSKFGIYEQYV. The CDR3 nucleotides read TGTGCCAGCAGCAAATTCGGAATTTACGAGCAGTACGTC.

The gene calls are TRBV4-2 and TRBJ2-7; no definite D call. Germline V gives CDR1 LGHNA, CDR2 YNFKEQ. The CDR3 runs 13 residues. The germline V and J ends were trimmed by 5 bases and 6 bases, with 14 bases remaining between them. CDR3 protein: CASSFPGSVEQYF. The CDR3 DNA reads as TGTGCCAGCAGCTTCCCTGGGTCGGTCGAGCAGTACTTC.

The chain carries TRBV4-3 and TRBJ2-1; 11 nucleotides match TRBD2. Germline V lookup: CDR1 LGHNA, CDR2 YSLEER. CDR3 size: 16 residues. V was clipped by 2 bases and J by 6 bases; unmatched bases: 6. The CDR3 nucleotides read TGCGCCAGCAGCCAATCACTAGCGGGGGTCTTCAATGAGCAGTTCTTC. Encoded protein: CASSQSLAGVFNEQFF.

The rearrangement uses TRBV5-1 and TRBJ2-7; TRBD1 aligns across 10 bases. Germline V gives CDR1 SGHRS, CDR2 YFSETQ. The CDR3 is 14 residues long. The junction had 5 bases not matched to a gene; V was cut back by 4 bases and J by 4 bases. CDR3 nucleotide sequence: TGCGCCAGCAGCGCCGGGACAGGGGCTTACGAGCAGTACGTC. The encoded protein is CASSAGTGAYEQYV.

This chain joins TRBV27 and TRBJ2-7; D is perhaps TRBD1 (5 bases). The CDR3 runs 12 residues. CDR1 is MNHEY, CDR2 SMNVEV, per germline (reference sequence). The V end lost 6 bases, the J end lost 1 base, and 7 bases lay between the germline ends. DNA of the CDR3: TGTGCCAGCAGAGGGGTTTCCTACGAGCAGTACTTC. This sequence encodes CASRGVSYEQYF.